The present T cell receptor (beta chain) was sequenced within a study of T cell responses to AZD1222 COVID-19 vaccine. Findings and caveats of the study: Only 5 or 6 individuals given AZD1222 were seropositive at baseline. Spike-specific TCR breadth rose after two AZD1222 doses, and depth rose as well. Across the whole spike, CD4 TCRs peaked at regions 160-218 and 743-854.

Clones were sequenced by immunoSEQ multiplex PCR, and TCRdb holds only the in-frame ones, with some missing. This table has over 85,000 clones, approximately 90% appearing once. Regarding this clone: Its antigen is undetermined.

The clonotype originates from an adult in good health. The sample in question was peripheral blood, obtained on day 0 of AZD1222 vaccination.

The CDR3 region is CSASRQGGSLGNQPQHF. In DNA, the CDR3 is TGCAGTGCTAGTAGACAGGGGGGCTCTTTGGGGAATCAGCCCCAGCATTTT. The chain joins TRBV20-1 to TRBJ1-5; 9 nucleotides line up with TRBD1. The germline CDR1 and CDR2 sequences are DFQATT and SNEGSKA (reference sequence). This CDR3 spans 17 amino acids. J was trimmed by 4 bases and V by 3 bases; bases with no gene match: 13.